This is a list of T cell receptor beta chains from one sample in a study of blood T cell repertoires in COVID-19. Libraries were prepared by immunoSEQ multiplex PCR; TCRdb keeps only in-frame clonotypes and omits some of them. The repertoire consists of some 150,000 clones, with around 85% occurring once and the leading ten covering 0.95% to 1.5%. Sequencing was carried out using peripheral blood. The receptors shown here come from a man aged 55 to 69 who had recovered from COVID-19. The CDR3 runs from the conserved cysteine through the conserved F or W. Each record gives: V gene, J gene, clone size, D gene, CDR3 DNA, CDR3 protein. The D gene is left open where the match is weak. The size entry is marked missing in some rows and otherwise reads once, few, many or a size class.

V gene: TRBV28; J gene: TRBJ1-6; clone size: NA; D gene: TRBD1; CDR3 DNA: TGTGCCAGCAGTACTCCTCGGGACAGGGTTACCTCACCCCTCCACTTT; CDR3 protein: CASSTPRDRVTSPLHF
V gene: TRBV7-2; J gene: TRBJ1-1; clone size: NA; D gene: NA; CDR3 DNA: TGTGCCAGCAGTACCGGGGTGAACACTGAAGCTTTCTTT; CDR3 protein: CASSTGVNTEAFF
V gene: TRBV30; J gene: TRBJ2-2; clone size: NA; D gene: TRBD1; CDR3 DNA: TGTGCCTGGAGTTTTCGGGACAGGGCGACCGGGGAGCTGTTTTTT; CDR3 protein: CAWSFRDRATGELFF
V gene: TRBV7-9; J gene: TRBJ2-7; clone size: few; D gene: NA; CDR3 DNA: TGTGCCAGCAGCTTAGCCACAGGGATTCCTTACGAGCAGTACTTC; CDR3 protein: CASSLATGIPYEQYF
V gene: TRBV9; J gene: TRBJ2-7; clone size: NA; D gene: TRBD1; CDR3 DNA: TGTGCCAGCAGCTTTCGGACAGGCCTCTACGAGCAGTACTTC; CDR3 protein: CASSFRTGLYEQYF
V gene: TRBV27; J gene: TRBJ2-5; clone size: NA; D gene: NA; CDR3 DNA: TGTGCCAGCAGTCCTCGCAGGGGAGGGGAAACCCAGTACTTC; CDR3 protein: CASSPRRGGETQYF
V gene: TRBV7-2; J gene: TRBJ2-3; clone size: NA; D gene: TRBD2; CDR3 DNA: TGTGCCAGCAGCTTTGGCCCTGCGGGGGGGTCGGGTACGCAGTATTTT; CDR3 protein: CASSFGPAGGSGTQYF
V gene: TRBV2; J gene: TRBJ1-1; clone size: NA; D gene: TRBD1; CDR3 DNA: TGTGCCAGCAGCCCTGGACAGGGGGGCACTGAAGCTTTCTTT; CDR3 protein: CASSPGQGGTEAFF
V gene: TRBV7-9; J gene: TRBJ2-7; clone size: NA; D gene: NA; CDR3 DNA: TGTGCCAGCAGCTTGCCGAGCGGTTCAACCTACGAGCAGTACTTC; CDR3 protein: CASSLPSGSTYEQYF
V gene: TRBV7-9; J gene: TRBJ2-3; clone size: few; D gene: NA; CDR3 DNA: TGTGCCAGCAGCTTAGGTCTGGGGCCCAGGGGAGTAGATACGCAGTATTTT; CDR3 protein: CASSLGLGPRGVDTQYF
V gene: TRBV19; J gene: TRBJ1-5; clone size: NA; D gene: NA; CDR3 DNA: TGTGCCAGTAGTACCCGACAGCCCTATCAGCCCCAGCATTTT; CDR3 protein: CASSTRQPYQPQHF
V gene: TRBV2; J gene: TRBJ1-2; clone size: once; D gene: NA; CDR3 DNA: TGTGCCACCGTGTTGAACCGGTTGCACGGCTACACCTTC; CDR3 protein: CATVLNRLHGYTF
V gene: TRBV12-3/TRBV12-4; J gene: TRBJ1-5; clone size: NA; D gene: NA; CDR3 DNA: TGTGCCAGCAGTCAGATAAGCAATCAGCCCCAGCATTTT; CDR3 protein: CASSQISNQPQHF
V gene: TRBV29-1; J gene: TRBJ1-2; clone size: NA; D gene: NA; CDR3 DNA: TGCAGCGTTGGAAGCGGTGGGTCGGGCTACACCTTC; CDR3 protein: CSVGSGGSGYTF
V gene: TRBV5-1; J gene: TRBJ2-1; clone size: NA; D gene: NA; CDR3 DNA: TGCGCCAGCAGCTTGCAAGGGGTCCATGAGCAGTTCTTC; CDR3 protein: CASSLQGVHEQFF
V gene: TRBV6-5; J gene: TRBJ2-7; clone size: NA; D gene: TRBD1; CDR3 DNA: TGTGCCAGCAGTTCCCCCCGACAGGGGGACTCCTACGAGCAGTACTTC; CDR3 protein: CASSSPRQGDSYEQYF
V gene: TRBV24-1; J gene: TRBJ2-5; clone size: NA; D gene: TRBD1; CDR3 DNA: TGTGCCACCGCGACAGGGGGCCAAGAGACCCAGTACTTC; CDR3 protein: CATATGGQETQYF
V gene: TRBV7-9; J gene: TRBJ1-2; clone size: NA; D gene: TRBD1; CDR3 DNA: TGTGCCAGCAGCGAGACAGGGGCTTTCTATGGCTACACCTTC; CDR3 protein: CASSETGAFYGYTF
V gene: TRBV11-3; J gene: TRBJ2-1; clone size: NA; D gene: NA; CDR3 DNA: TGTGCCAGCAGCTTTGCAGGGGGGCCTAACAATGAGCAGTTCTTC; CDR3 protein: CASSFAGGPNNEQFF
V gene: TRBV13; J gene: TRBJ2-7; clone size: NA; D gene: TRBD2; CDR3 DNA: TGTGCCAGCAGCTCCAAGCGGGGCGAGCAGTACTTC; CDR3 protein: CASSSKRGEQYF
V gene: TRBV19; J gene: TRBJ1-3; clone size: NA; D gene: NA; CDR3 DNA: TGTGCCAGTAGTTACGAAGCTAACTCTGGAAACACCATATATTTT; CDR3 protein: CASSYEANSGNTIYF
V gene: TRBV7-3; J gene: TRBJ1-1; clone size: NA; D gene: TRBD1; CDR3 DNA: TGTGCCAGCAGCCCCGGACAGGGCGGCACTGAAGCTTTCTTT; CDR3 protein: CASSPGQGGTEAFF
V gene: TRBV7-2; J gene: TRBJ2-5; clone size: NA; D gene: TRBD2; CDR3 DNA: TGTGCCAGCAGCTCACTAGCGGCCTTAGAGACCCAGTACTTC; CDR3 protein: CASSSLAALETQYF
V gene: TRBV5-6; J gene: TRBJ1-1; clone size: few; D gene: NA; CDR3 DNA: TGTGCCAGCAGCTACGGTCCTTATGAAGCTTTCTTT; CDR3 protein: CASSYGPYEAFF
V gene: TRBV7-9; J gene: TRBJ2-5; clone size: NA; D gene: NA; CDR3 DNA: TGTGCCAGCACCAATGGAAATTGGGCGGAGACCCAGTACTTC; CDR3 protein: CASTNGNWAETQYF
V gene: TRBV2; J gene: TRBJ1-1; clone size: NA; D gene: NA; CDR3 DNA: TGTGCCAGCAGTGGGGGGCATGCCATGAACACTGAAGCTTTCTTT; CDR3 protein: CASSGGHAMNTEAFF
V gene: TRBV3-1/TRBV3-2; J gene: TRBJ1-1; clone size: NA; D gene: TRBD1; CDR3 DNA: TGTGCCAGCAGCCTTCGGGACAGACCGAACACTGAAGCTTTCTTT; CDR3 protein: CASSLRDRPNTEAFF
V gene: TRBV5-4; J gene: TRBJ2-2; clone size: NA; D gene: TRBD1; CDR3 DNA: TGTGCCAGCAGTCGGGGTGGGGGACAGGGGTACACCGGGGAGCTGTTTTTT; CDR3 protein: CASSRGGGQGYTGELFF
V gene: TRBV6-5; J gene: TRBJ2-1; clone size: NA; D gene: TRBD2; CDR3 DNA: TGTGCCAGCAGTTCGTCGGGGGGGCGGTACAATGAGCAGTTCTTC; CDR3 protein: CASSSSGGRYNEQFF
V gene: TRBV2; J gene: TRBJ1-3; clone size: NA; D gene: TRBD1; CDR3 DNA: TGTGCCAGCAACTCGGACGGGGGACAGGGTCATTTT; CDR3 protein: CASNSDGGQGHF
V gene: TRBV23-1; J gene: TRBJ1-4; clone size: few; D gene: NA; CDR3 DNA: TGCGCCAGCAGTCACCCTCCTGTGTGGGGGCCTGAAAAACTGTTTTTT; CDR3 protein: CASSHPPVWGPEKLFF
V gene: TRBV30; J gene: TRBJ1-3; clone size: NA; D gene: NA; CDR3 DNA: TGTGCCTGGACCGAACTACCACAGGTCTCTGGAAACACCATATATTTT; CDR3 protein: CAWTELPQVSGNTIYF
V gene: TRBV7-3; J gene: TRBJ2-5; clone size: NA; D gene: NA; CDR3 DNA: TGTGCCAGCAGCTCAAACGGGGGTGGTGGGGAGACCCAGTACTTC; CDR3 protein: CASSSNGGGGETQYF
V gene: TRBV6-5; J gene: TRBJ2-2; clone size: once; D gene: NA; CDR3 DNA: TGTGCCAGCAGTTACTATTCTAGTTCCGGGGAGCTGTTTTTT; CDR3 protein: CASSYYSSSGELFF
V gene: TRBV20-1; J gene: TRBJ1-2; clone size: NA; D gene: NA; CDR3 DNA: TGCAGTGCTAGTACAGCTGGAATTATCTATGGCTACACCTTC; CDR3 protein: CSASTAGIIYGYTF
V gene: TRBV19; J gene: TRBJ1-1; clone size: NA; D gene: NA; CDR3 DNA: TGTGCCAGTAGCCCGACACCCATGAACACTGAAGCTTTCTTT; CDR3 protein: CASSPTPMNTEAFF
V gene: TRBV9; J gene: TRBJ1-3; clone size: NA; D gene: NA; CDR3 DNA: TGTGCCAGCAGCGTAGGTTTATTAACAGTCTCTGGAAACACCATATATTTT; CDR3 protein: CASSVGLLTVSGNTIYF
V gene: TRBV29-1; J gene: TRBJ2-1; clone size: many; D gene: TRBD1; CDR3 DNA: TGCAGCGATAGACAGGGTTACAATGAGCAGTTCTTC; CDR3 protein: CSDRQGYNEQFF
V gene: TRBV4-2; J gene: TRBJ2-5; clone size: once; D gene: TRBD1; CDR3 DNA: TGTGCCAGCAGCCAAGAGGGGACAGGGGGGTTTAAGACCCAGTACTTC; CDR3 protein: CASSQEGTGGFKTQYF
V gene: TRBV6-6; J gene: TRBJ2-1; clone size: NA; D gene: NA; CDR3 DNA: TGTGCCAGCAGTCCACAGGGTATTGAGCAGTTCTTC; CDR3 protein: CASSPQGIEQFF
V gene: TRBV30; J gene: TRBJ1-2; clone size: NA; D gene: NA; CDR3 DNA: TGTGCCTGGACCACCCGGGCAGGGAACTATGGCTACACCTTC; CDR3 protein: CAWTTRAGNYGYTF
V gene: TRBV7-9; J gene: TRBJ1-5; clone size: NA; D gene: NA; CDR3 DNA: TGTGCCAGCAGCTTAGCAGGGGCTCAGAATCAGCCCCAGCATTTT; CDR3 protein: CASSLAGAQNQPQHF
V gene: TRBV19; J gene: TRBJ1-6; clone size: NA; D gene: NA; CDR3 DNA: TGTGCCAGTAGTATCCCTGCTCGGGGTGGTTCACCCCTCCACTTT; CDR3 protein: CASSIPARGGSPLHF
V gene: TRBV9; J gene: TRBJ2-1; clone size: NA; D gene: NA; CDR3 DNA: TGTGCCAGCAGCGCCGCGGAGGGGGGGGACTGGAATGAGCAGTTCTTC; CDR3 protein: CASSAAEGGDWNEQFF
V gene: TRBV4-1; J gene: TRBJ2-3; clone size: once; D gene: TRBD1; CDR3 DNA: TGCGCCAGCAGCCCTGGGACAGGGACCACAGATACGCAGTATTTT; CDR3 protein: CASSPGTGTTDTQYF
V gene: TRBV10-3; J gene: TRBJ2-7; clone size: NA; D gene: NA; CDR3 DNA: TGTGCCATCAGTGAGTCTTCCGGTTCCTACGAGCAGTACTTC; CDR3 protein: CAISESSGSYEQYF